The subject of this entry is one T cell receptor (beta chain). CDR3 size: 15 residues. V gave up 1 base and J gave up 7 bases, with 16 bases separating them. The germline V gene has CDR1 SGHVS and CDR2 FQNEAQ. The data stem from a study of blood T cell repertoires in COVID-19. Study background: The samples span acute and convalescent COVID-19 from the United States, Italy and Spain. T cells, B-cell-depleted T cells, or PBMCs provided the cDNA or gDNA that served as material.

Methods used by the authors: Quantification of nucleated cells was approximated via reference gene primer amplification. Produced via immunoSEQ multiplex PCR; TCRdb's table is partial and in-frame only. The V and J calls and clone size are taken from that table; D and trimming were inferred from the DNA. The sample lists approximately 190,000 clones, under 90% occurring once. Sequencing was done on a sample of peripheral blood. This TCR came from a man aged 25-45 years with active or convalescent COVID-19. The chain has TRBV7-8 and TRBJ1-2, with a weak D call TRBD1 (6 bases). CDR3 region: CASSLGENRAFGYTF. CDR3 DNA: TGTGCCAGCAGCTTAGGGGAAAACAGGGCCTTTGGCTACACCTTC.